Listed below are T cell receptor beta chains from one sample, sequenced in a study of control samples from healthy donors and cancer patients. Data came from immunoSEQ multiplex PCR; TCRdb stores just in-frame clones and leaves some out. The data contain about 53,000 clones, around 90% of them singletons. Sequencing was performed on PBMCs. The receptors stem from a man aged 55 to 70 with head and neck cancer. Each CDR3 is given with its conserved first and last residue. A D gene is named only where the DNA matches it firmly. For some rows the clone size is stated as once, few or many, or as a class when expanded; others skip it.

TRBD2	NA	TRBV7-9	TRBJ2-7	CASSPSGRTYEQYF	TGTGCCAGCAGCCCTAGCGGGAGGACTTACGAGCAGTACTTC
TRBD2	NA	TRBV28	TRBJ2-3	CASSSLEREGSHMTQYF	TGTGCCAGCAGTTCACTCGAGCGGGAGGGTTCCCACATGACGCAGTATTTT
NA	NA	TRBV7-2	TRBJ1-5	CASSLGDRRNQPQHF	TGTGCCAGCAGCTTAGGGGACCGAAGAAATCAGCCCCAGCATTTT
NA	NA	TRBV7-9	TRBJ2-1	CASSFASLALYNEQFF	TGTGCCAGCAGCTTTGCTAGTCTAGCACTCTACAATGAGCAGTTCTTC
TRBD2	NA	TRBV27	TRBJ2-5	CASSGLVGETQYF	TGTGCCAGCAGCGGACTAGTTGGAGAGACCCAGTACTTC
NA	NA	TRBV14	TRBJ2-7	CASSQAEGTEQYF	TGTGCCAGCAGCCAAGCCGAGGGAACCGAGCAGTACTTC
NA	NA	TRBV15	TRBJ2-3	CATSRDRQGGDTQYF	TGTGCCACCAGCAGAGATAGGCAGGGGGGGGATACGCAGTATTTT
TRBD2	NA	TRBV7-3	TRBJ2-3	CASSGGRAPDTQYF	TGTGCCAGCAGTGGCGGGAGGGCCCCAGATACGCAGTATTTT
TRBD2	NA	TRBV7-9	TRBJ2-7	CASRRTSGGLTYEQYF	TGTGCCAGCAGACGAACTAGCGGGGGCCTGACCTACGAGCAGTACTTC
NA	once	TRBV3-1/TRBV3-2	TRBJ1-5	CASSQDINQPQHF	TGTGCCAGCAGCCAAGATATCAATCAGCCCCAGCATTTT
TRBD1	NA	TRBV5-6	TRBJ2-1	CASSNRQGAGGFGEQFF	TGTGCCAGCAGTAACCGACAGGGGGCGGGCGGATTCGGTGAGCAGTTCTTC
TRBD1	NA	TRBV12-3/TRBV12-4	TRBJ1-1	CASSGDSREAFF	TGTGCCAGCAGCGGGGACAGTCGAGAAGCTTTCTTT
TRBD1	NA	TRBV28	TRBJ1-5	CASSFRQGGNQPQHF	TGTGCCAGCAGTTTCCGACAGGGGGGAAATCAGCCCCAGCATTTT
TRBD2	NA	TRBV5-1	TRBJ2-1	CASSLILADEQFF	TGCGCCAGCAGCTTGATACTAGCGGATGAGCAGTTCTTC
NA	NA	TRBV7-3	TRBJ1-1	CASSLEGVVMNTEAFF	TGTGCCAGCAGCCTTGAGGGGGTTGTTATGAACACTGAAGCTTTCTTT
NA	NA	TRBV3-1/TRBV3-2	TRBJ2-2	CASSPDWNTGELFF	TGTGCCAGCAGCCCAGACTGGAACACCGGGGAGCTGTTTTTT
NA	NA	TRBV7-5	TRBJ2-3	CVRSARGDSTDTQYF	TGTGTCAGAAGCGCCCGAGGGGATAGCACAGATACGCAGTATTTT
NA	NA	TRBV6-2/TRBV6-3	TRBJ2-2	CASSYTAGNGELFF	TGTGCCAGCAGTTACACGGCAGGCAACGGGGAGCTGTTTTTT
TRBD1	once	TRBV10-1	TRBJ1-1	CASSEARDSEAFF	TGCGCCAGCAGTGAGGCCCGGGACAGTGAAGCTTTCTTT
TRBD2	NA	TRBV11-3	TRBJ2-7	CASSSGMDEQYF	TGTGCCAGCTCCAGCGGGATGGACGAGCAGTACTTC
TRBD1	NA	TRBV18	TRBJ2-3	CASSPRPGQGARGTQYF	TGTGCCAGCTCACCTCGACCGGGACAGGGGGCGCGAGGGACGCAGTATTTT
TRBD1	NA	TRBV5-1	TRBJ1-2	CASQDRGQVYTF	TGCGCCAGCCAGGACAGGGGGCAAGTCTACACCTTC
NA	NA	TRBV2	TRBJ2-3	CASSARGYTDTQYF	TGTGCCAGCAGTGCCCGCGGTTACACAGATACGCAGTATTTT
NA	medium-sized	TRBV5-6	TRBJ1-1	CASSLVGAGVNTEAFF	TGTGCCAGCAGCTTGGTCGGGGCAGGGGTTAACACTGAAGCTTTCTTT
TRBD1	NA	TRBV28	TRBJ1-4	CASSGTEGREKLFF	TGTGCCAGCAGTGGGACAGAGGGTCGTGAAAAACTGTTTTTT
TRBD1	NA	TRBV29-1	TRBJ1-1	CSASGTGGLWTEAFF	TGCAGCGCTTCCGGGACAGGGGGCTTGTGGACTGAAGCTTTCTTT
TRBD1	NA	TRBV25-1	TRBJ1-3	CASTKNRDRGQSGNTIYF	TGTGCCAGCACCAAAAACCGGGACAGGGGGCAATCTGGAAACACCATATATTTT
NA	NA	TRBV4-3	TRBJ2-1	CASSQDPPPSQDFNEQFF	TGCGCCAGCAGCCAAGATCCTCCTCCTTCACAGGATTTCAATGAGCAGTTCTTC
TRBD1	few	TRBV13	TRBJ2-7	CASSLAGQGRGYEQYF	TGTGCCAGCAGCTTAGCCGGACAGGGTAGGGGCTACGAGCAGTACTTC
NA	NA	TRBV5-4	TRBJ2-5	CASRRTGEQETQYF	TGTGCCAGCAGGCGGACGGGAGAACAAGAGACCCAGTACTTC
NA	once	TRBV6-4	TRBJ2-2	CASSEQGDTGELFF	TGTGCCAGCAGTGAGCAGGGCGACACCGGGGAGCTGTTTTTT
NA	NA	TRBV29-1	TRBJ2-1	CSAGEREQFF	TGCAGCGCGGGGGAGAGAGAGCAGTTCTTC
NA	NA	TRBV5-1	TRBJ1-3	CASSRLGGNTIYF	TGCGCCAGCAGTCGTTTAGGGGGAAACACCATATATTTT
NA	NA	TRBV18	TRBJ2-7	CASSPGRGWSGEQYF	TGTGCCAGCTCACCGGGCAGGGGATGGTCTGGCGAGCAGTACTTC
NA	NA	TRBV15	TRBJ1-2	CATSLMGGGAGYTF	TGTGCCACCAGCCTAATGGGTGGTGGTGCCGGCTACACCTTC
NA	NA	TRBV19	TRBJ2-5	CASRPQTGAGRETQYF	TGTGCCAGTAGACCCCAAACAGGGGCCGGGAGAGAGACCCAGTACTTC
NA	NA	TRBV12-2	TRBJ1-4	CASRIPDRGPEKLFF	TGTGCAAGTCGCATTCCGGACAGGGGGCCTGAAAAACTGTTTTTT
NA	few	TRBV2	TRBJ1-5	CASSLRSTGWNSNQPQHF	TGTGCCAGCAGTCTAAGATCGACAGGCTGGAATAGCAATCAGCCCCAGCATTTT